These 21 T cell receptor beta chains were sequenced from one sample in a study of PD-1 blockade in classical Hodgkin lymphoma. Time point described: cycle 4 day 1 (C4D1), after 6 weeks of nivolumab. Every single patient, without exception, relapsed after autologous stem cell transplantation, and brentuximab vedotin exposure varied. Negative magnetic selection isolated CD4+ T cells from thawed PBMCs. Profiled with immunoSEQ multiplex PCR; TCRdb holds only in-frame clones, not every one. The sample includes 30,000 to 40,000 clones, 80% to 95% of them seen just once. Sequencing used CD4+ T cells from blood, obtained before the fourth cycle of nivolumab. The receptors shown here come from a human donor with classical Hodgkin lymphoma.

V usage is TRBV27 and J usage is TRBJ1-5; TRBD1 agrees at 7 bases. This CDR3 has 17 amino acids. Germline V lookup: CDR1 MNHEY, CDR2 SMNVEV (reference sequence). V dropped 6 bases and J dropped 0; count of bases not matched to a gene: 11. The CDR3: CASSQNRGLYSNQPQHF. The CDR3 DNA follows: TGTGCCAGCAGCCAAAACAGGGGACTATATAGCAATCAGCCCCAGCATTTT.

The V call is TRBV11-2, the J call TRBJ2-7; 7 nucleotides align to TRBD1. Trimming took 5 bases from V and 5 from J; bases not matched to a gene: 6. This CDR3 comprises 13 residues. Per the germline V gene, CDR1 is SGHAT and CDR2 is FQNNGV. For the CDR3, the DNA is TGTGCCAGCAGCCACTCAGGGGGAGACGAGCAGTACTTC. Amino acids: CASSHSGGDEQYF.

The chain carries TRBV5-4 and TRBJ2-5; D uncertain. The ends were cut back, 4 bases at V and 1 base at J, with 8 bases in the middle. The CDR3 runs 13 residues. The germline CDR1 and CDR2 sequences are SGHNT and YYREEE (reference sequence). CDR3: CASSRWTQETQYF. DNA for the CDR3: TGTGCCAGCAGCCGGTGGACCCAAGAGACCCAGTACTTC.

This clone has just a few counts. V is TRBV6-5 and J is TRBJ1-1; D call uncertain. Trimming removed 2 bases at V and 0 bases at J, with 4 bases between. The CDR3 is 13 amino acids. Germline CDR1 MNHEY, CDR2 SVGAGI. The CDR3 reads CASSYRVNTEAFF. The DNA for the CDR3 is TGTGCCAGCAGTTACCGGGTGAACACTGAAGCTTTCTTT.

This CDR3 reads CASSEVLQPQETQYF. The CDR3 coding sequence is TGTGCCAGCAGTGAAGTACTGCAACCCCAAGAGACCCAGTACTTC. The chain uses TRBV2 and TRBJ2-5; D remains unclear. CDR1 is SNHLY and CDR2 is FYNNEI in the germline V gene. V shed 1 base and J shed 1 base, with 10 bases lying between them. The CDR3 is made up of 15 amino acids.

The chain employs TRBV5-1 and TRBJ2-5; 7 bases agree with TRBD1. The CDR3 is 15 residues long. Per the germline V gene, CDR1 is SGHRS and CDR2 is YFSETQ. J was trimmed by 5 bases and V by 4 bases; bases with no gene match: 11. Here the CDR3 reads CASSIRDSSRETQYF. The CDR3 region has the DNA TGCGCCAGCAGCATAAGGGACAGTTCCCGGGAGACCCAGTACTTC.

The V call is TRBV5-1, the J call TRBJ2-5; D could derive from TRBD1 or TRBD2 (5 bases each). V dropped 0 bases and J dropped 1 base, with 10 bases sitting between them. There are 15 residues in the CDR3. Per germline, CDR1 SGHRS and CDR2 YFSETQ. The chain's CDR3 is CASSLAAGSQETQYF. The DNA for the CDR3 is TGCGCCAGCAGCTTGGCGGCAGGGAGCCAAGAGACCCAGTACTTC. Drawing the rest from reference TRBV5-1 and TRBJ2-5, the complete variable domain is KAGVTQTPRYLIKTRGQQVTLSCSPISGHRSVSWYQQTPGQGLQFLFEYFSETQRNKGNFPGRFSGRQFSNSRSEMNVSTLELGDSALYLCASSLAAGSQETQYFGPGTRLLVL.

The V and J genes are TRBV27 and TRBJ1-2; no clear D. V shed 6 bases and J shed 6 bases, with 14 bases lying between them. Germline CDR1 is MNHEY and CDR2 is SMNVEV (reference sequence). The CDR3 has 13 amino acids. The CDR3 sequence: CASRPTGMDGYTF. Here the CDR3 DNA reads TGTGCCAGCAGACCCACGGGGATGGATGGCTACACCTTC.

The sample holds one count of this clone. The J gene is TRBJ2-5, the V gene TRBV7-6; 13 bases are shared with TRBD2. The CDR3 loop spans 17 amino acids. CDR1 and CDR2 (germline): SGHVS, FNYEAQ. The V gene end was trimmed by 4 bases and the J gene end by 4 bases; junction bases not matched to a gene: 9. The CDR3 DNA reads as TGTGCCAGCAGCTCACTAGCGGGAGGGCCTCGGTTAGAGACCCAGTACTTC. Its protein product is CASSSLAGGPRLETQYF.

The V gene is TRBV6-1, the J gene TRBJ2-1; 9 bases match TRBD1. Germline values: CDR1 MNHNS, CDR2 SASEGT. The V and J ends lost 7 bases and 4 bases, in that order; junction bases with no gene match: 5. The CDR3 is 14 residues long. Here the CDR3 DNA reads TGTGCCAGCACTAGGGGACAGGGATACAATGAGCAGTTCTTC. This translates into CASTRGQGYNEQFF.

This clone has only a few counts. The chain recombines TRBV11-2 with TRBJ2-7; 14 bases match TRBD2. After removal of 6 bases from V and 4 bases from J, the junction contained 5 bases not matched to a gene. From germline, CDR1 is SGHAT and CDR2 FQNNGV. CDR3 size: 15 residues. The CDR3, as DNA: TGTGCCAGCAGTGTCGGGACTAGCGGGAGTTACGAGCAGTACTTC. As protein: CASSVGTSGSYEQYF.

The CDR3 loop reads CASSRRLAGGNNEQFF. DNA for the CDR3: TGTGCCAGCAGCCGGAGACTAGCGGGAGGGAACAATGAGCAGTTCTTC. The rearrangement uses TRBV27 and TRBJ2-1; 14 bases are shared with TRBD2. In germline, CDR1 is MNHEY, CDR2 SMNVEV (reference sequence). This CDR3 spans 16 amino acids. V lost 6 bases, J lost 5 bases, and 6 bases stayed unmatched.

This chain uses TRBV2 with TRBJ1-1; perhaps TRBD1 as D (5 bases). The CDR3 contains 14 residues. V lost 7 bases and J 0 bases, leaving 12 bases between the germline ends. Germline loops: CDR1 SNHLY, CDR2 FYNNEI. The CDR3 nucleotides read TGTGCCAGCATTGCGACAGAAATGAACACTGAAGCTTTCTTT. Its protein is CASIATEMNTEAFF.

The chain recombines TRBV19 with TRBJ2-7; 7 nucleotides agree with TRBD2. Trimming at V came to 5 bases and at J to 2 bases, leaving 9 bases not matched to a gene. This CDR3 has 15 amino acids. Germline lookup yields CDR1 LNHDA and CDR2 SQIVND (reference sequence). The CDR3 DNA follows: TGTGCCAGTAGTCAGTTAGGGGAGGGTACCTACGAGCAGTACTTC. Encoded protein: CASSQLGEGTYEQYF.

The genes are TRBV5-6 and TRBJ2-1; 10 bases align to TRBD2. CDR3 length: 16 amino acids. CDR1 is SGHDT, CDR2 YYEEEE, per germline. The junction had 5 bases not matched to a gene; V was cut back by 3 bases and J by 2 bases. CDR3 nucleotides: TGTGCCAGCAGCTCTCTAAGCGGGAGGGCCTACAATGAGCAGTTCTTC. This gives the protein CASSSLSGRAYNEQFF.

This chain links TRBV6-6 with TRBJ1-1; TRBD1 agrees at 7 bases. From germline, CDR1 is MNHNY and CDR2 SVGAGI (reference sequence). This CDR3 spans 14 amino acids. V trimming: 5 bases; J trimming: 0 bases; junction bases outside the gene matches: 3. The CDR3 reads CASSGDRVNTEAFF. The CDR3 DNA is TGTGCCAGCAGTGGAGACAGGGTGAACACTGAAGCTTTCTTT.

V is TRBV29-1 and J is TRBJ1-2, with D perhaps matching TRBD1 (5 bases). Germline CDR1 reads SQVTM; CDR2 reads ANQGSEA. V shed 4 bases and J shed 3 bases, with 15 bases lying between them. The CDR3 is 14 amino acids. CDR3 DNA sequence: TGCAGCGTTGTAGGAAGGGGAGCCGACTATGGCTACACCTTC. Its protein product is CSVVGRGADYGYTF.

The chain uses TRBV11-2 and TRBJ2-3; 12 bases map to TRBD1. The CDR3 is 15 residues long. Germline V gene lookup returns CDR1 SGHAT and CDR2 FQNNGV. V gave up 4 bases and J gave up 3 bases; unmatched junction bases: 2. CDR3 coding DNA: TGTGCCAGCAGCTCGGGACAGGGGGCAACAGATACGCAGTATTTT. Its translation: CASSSGQGATDTQYF.

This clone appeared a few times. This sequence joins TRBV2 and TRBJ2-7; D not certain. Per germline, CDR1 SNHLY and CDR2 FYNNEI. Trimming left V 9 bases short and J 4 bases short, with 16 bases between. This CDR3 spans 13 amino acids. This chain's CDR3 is CASEPLGVYEQYF. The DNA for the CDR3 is TGTGCCAGTGAGCCTCTTGGGGTATACGAGCAGTACTTC.

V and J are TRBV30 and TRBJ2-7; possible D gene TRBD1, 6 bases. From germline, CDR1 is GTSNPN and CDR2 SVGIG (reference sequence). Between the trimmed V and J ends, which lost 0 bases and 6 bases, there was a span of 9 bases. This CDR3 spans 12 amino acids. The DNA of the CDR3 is TGTGCCTGGAGTGTCTACAGGGTCGAGCAGTACTTC. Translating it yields CAWSVYRVEQYF.

The CDR3 protein is CAWSVRTGRGSSQPQHF. For the CDR3, the DNA is TGTGCCTGGAGTGTAAGGACAGGGAGGGGATCTAGTCAGCCCCAGCATTTT. The V gene is TRBV30, the J gene TRBJ1-5; 8 bases align to TRBD1. J was trimmed by 6 bases and V by 0 bases; bases with no gene match: 13. The V gene's germline CDR1 is GTSNPN and CDR2 SVGIG (reference sequence). The CDR3 sequence is 17 residues long.